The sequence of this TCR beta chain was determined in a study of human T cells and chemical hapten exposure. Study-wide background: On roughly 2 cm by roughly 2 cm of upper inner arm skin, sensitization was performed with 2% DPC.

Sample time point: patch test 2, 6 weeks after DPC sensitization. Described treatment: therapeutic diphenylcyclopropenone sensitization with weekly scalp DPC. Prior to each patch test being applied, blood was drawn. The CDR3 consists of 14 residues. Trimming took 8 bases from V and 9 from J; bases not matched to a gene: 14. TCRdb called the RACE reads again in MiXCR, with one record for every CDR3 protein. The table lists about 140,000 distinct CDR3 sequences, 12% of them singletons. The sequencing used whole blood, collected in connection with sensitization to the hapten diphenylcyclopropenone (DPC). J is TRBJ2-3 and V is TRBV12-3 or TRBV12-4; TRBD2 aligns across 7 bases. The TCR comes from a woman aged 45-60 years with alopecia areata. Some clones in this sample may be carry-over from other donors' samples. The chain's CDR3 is CASCLAGDGVTQYF. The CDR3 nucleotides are TGTGCCAGCTGCCTCGCGGGGGACGGGGTCACGCAGTATTTT.